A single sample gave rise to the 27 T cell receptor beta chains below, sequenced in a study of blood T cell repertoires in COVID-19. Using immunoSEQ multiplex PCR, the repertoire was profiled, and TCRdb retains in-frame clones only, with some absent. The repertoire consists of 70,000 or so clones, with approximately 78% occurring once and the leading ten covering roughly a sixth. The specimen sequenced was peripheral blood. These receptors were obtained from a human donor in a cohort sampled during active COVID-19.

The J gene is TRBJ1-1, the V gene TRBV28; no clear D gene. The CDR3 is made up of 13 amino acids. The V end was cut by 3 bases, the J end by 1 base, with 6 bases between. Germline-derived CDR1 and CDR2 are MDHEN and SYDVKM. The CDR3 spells CASSFGRNTEAFF. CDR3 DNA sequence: TGTGCCAGCAGTTTTGGCAGGAACACTGAAGCTTTCTTT.

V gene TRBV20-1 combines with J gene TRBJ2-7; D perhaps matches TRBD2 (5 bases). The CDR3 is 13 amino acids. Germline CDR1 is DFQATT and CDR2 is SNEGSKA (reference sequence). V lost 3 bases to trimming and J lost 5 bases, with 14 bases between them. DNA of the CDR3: TGCAGTGCTAGTCCATCCGGGGTGGACGAGCAGTACTTC. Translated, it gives CSASPSGVDEQYF.

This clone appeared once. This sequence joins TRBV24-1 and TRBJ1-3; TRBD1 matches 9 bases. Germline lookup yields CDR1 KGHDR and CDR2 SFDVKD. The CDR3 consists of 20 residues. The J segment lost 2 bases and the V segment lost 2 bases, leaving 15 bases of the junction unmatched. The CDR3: CATSDCSGTGLLLAGNTIYF. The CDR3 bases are TGTGCCACCAGTGATTGTTCCGGGACAGGGCTACTCCTGGCTGGAAACACCATATATTTT.

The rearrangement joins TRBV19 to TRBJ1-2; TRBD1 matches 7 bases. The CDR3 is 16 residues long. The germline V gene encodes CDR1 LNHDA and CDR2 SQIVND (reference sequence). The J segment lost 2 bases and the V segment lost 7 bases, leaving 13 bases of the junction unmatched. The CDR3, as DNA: TGTGCCAGTATGGGGACTCTAGGGGGCTTAAACTATGGCTACACCTTC. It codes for CASMGTLGGLNYGYTF.

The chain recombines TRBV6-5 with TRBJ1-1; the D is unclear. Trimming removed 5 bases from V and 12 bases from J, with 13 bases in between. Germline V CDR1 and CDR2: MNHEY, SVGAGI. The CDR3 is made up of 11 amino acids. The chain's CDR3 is CASSKTGRPFF. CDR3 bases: TGTGCCAGCAGTAAGACCGGGAGGCCTTTCTTT.

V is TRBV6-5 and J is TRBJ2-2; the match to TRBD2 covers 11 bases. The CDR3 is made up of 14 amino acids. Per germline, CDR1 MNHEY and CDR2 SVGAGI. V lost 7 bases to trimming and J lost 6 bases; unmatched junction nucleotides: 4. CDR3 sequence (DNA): TGTGCCAGCAACCTAGCGGGAGGTTCCGGGGAGCTGTTTTTT. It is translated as CASNLAGGSGELFF.

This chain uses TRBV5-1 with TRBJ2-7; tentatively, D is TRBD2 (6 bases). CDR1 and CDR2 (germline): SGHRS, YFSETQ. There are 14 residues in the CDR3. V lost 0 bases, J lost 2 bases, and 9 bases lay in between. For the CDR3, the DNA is TGCGCCAGCAGCTTGGCGGGAGTCCCCTACGAGCAGTACTTC. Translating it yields CASSLAGVPYEQYF.

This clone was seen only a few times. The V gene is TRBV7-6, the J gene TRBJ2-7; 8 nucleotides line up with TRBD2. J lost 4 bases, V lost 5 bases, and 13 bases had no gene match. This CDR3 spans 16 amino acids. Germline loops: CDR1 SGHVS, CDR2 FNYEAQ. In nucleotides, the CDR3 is TGTGCCAGCAGCAAAAGGGGACGGGAGGGCTATTACGAGCAGTACTTC. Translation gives CASSKRGREGYYEQYF.

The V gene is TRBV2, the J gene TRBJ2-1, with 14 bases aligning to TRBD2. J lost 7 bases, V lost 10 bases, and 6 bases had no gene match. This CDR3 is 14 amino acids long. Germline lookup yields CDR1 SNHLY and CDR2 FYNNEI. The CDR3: CATTSGRVGNEQFF. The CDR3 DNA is TGTGCCACGACTAGCGGGAGGGTCGGGAATGAGCAGTTCTTC. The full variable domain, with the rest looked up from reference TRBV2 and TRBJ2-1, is EPEVTQTPSHQVTQMGQEVILRCVPISNHLYFYWYRQILGQKVEFLVSFYNNEISEKSEIFDDQFSVERPDGSNFTLKIRSTKLEDSAMYFCATTSGRVGNEQFFGPGTRLTVL.

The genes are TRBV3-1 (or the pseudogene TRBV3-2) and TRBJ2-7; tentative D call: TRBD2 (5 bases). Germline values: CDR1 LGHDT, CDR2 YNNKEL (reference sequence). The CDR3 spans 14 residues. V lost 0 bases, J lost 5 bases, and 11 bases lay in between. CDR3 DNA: TGTGCCAGCAGCCAAGATACTAGTTTCGACGAGCAGTACTTC. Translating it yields CASSQDTSFDEQYF.

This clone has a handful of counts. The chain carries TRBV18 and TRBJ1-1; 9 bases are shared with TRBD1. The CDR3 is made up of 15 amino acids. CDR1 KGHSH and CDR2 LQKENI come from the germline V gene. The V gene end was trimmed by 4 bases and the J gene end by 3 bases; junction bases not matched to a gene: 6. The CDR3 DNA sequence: TGTGCCAGCTCACGGGACAGGGAGGTTTACACTGAAGCTTTCTTT. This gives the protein CASSRDREVYTEAFF.

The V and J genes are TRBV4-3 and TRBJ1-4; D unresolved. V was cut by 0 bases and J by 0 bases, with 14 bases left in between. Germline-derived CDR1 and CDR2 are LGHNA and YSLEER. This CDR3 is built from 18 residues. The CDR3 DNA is TGCGCCAGCAGCCAAGACGTCGGTTCGGGTGCAACTAATGAAAAACTGTTTTTT. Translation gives CASSQDVGSGATNEKLFF.

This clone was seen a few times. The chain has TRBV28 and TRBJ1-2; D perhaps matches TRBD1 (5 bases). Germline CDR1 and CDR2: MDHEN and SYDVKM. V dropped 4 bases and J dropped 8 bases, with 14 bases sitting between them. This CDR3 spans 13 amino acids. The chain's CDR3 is CASSYFREQGYTF. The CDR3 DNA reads TGTGCCAGCAGTTACTTCAGGGAACAGGGCTACACCTTC.

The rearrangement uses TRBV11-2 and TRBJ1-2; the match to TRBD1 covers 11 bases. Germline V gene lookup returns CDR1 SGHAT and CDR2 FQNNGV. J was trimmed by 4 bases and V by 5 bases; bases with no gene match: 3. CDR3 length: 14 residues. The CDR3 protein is CASSAGTGGYGYTF. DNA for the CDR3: TGTGCCAGCAGCGCCGGGACAGGGGGCTATGGCTACACCTTC.

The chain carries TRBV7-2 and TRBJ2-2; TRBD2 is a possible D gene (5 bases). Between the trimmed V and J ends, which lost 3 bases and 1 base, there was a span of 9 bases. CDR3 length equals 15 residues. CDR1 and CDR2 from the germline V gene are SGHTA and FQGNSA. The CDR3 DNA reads TGTGCCAGCAGCTTGACGGGAAAGAACACCGGGGAGCTGTTTTTT. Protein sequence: CASSLTGKNTGELFF.

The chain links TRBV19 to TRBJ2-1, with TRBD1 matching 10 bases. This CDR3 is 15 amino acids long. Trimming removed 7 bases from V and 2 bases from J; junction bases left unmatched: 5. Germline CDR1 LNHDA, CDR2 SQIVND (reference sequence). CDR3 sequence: CASTPDRGPYNEQFF. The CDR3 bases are TGTGCCAGTACCCCAGACAGGGGGCCCTACAATGAGCAGTTCTTC.

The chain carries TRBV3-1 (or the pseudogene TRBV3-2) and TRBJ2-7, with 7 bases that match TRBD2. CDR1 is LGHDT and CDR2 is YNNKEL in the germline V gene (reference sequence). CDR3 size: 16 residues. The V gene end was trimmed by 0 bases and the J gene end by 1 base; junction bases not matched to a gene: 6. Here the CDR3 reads CASSQDRGGASYEQYF. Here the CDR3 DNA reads TGTGCCAGCAGCCAAGATCGGGGAGGGGCATCCTACGAGCAGTACTTC.

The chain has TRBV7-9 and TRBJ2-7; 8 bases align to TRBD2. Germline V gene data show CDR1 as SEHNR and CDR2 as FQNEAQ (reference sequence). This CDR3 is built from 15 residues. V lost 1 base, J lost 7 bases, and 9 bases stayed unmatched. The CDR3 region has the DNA TGTGCCAGCAGCTTAGACGGGGGGGAGTTTCGGGAGCAGTACTTC. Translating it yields CASSLDGGEFREQYF.

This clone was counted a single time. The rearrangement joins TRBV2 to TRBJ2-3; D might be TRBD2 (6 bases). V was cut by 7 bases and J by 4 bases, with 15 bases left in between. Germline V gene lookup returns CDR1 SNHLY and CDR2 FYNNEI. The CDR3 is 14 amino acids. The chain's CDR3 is CASTRGLAPDTQYF. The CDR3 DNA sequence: TGTGCCAGCACCCGAGGGCTAGCGCCAGATACGCAGTATTTT.

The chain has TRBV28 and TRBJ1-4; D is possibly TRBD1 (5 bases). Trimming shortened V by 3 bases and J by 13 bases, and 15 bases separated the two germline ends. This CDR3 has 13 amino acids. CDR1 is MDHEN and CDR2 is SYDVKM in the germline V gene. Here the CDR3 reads CASSFTGDSSLFF. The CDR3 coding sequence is TGTGCCAGCAGTTTTACAGGAGATTCGTCACTGTTTTTT.

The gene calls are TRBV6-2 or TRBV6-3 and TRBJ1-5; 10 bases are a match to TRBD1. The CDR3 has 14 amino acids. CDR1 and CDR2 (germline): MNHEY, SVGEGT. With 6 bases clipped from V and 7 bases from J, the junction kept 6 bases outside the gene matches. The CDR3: CASSRQGARQPQHF. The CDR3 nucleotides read TGTGCCAGCAGCCGACAGGGGGCTCGGCAGCCCCAGCATTTT.

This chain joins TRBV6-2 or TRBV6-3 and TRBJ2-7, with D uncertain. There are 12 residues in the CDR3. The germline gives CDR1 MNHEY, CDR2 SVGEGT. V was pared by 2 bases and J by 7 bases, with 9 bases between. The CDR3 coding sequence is TGTGCCAGCAGTTACCTAGAGGCGGAGCAGTACTTC. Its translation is CASSYLEAEQYF.

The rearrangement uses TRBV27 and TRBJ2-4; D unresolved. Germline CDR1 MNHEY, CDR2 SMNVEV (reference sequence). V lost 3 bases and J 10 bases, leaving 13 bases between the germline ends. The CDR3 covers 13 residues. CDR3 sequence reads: CASSFAAEPIQYF. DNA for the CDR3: TGTGCCAGCAGTTTCGCGGCGGAACCGATTCAGTACTTC.

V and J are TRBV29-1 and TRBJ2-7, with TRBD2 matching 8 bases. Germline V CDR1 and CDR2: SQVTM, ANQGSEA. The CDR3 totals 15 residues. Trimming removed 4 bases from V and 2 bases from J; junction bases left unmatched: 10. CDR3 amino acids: CSVGGASGSTYEQYF. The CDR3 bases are TGCAGCGTTGGTGGCGCTAGCGGGTCAACCTACGAGCAGTACTTC.

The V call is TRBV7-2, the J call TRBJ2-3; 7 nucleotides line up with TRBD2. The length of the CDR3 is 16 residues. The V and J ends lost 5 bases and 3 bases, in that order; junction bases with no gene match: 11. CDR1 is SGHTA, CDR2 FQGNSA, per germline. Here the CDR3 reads CASSPQGGRGTDTQYF. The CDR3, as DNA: TGTGCCAGCAGCCCCCAAGGCGGGAGAGGGACAGATACGCAGTATTTT.

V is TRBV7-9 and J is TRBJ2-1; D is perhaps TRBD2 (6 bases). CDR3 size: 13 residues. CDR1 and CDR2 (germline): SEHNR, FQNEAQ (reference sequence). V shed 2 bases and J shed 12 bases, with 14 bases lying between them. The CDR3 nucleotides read TGTGCCAGCAGCTTAACGGGAGAAGGCGGGCAGTTCTTC. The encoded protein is CASSLTGEGGQFF.

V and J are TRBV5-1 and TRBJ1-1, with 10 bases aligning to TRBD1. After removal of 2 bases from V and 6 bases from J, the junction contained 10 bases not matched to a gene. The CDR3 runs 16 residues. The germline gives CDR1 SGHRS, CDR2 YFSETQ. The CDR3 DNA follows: TGCGCCAGCAGCTTAGTTGGGACAGGGGAATTCGCTGAAGCTTTCTTT. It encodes CASSLVGTGEFAEAFF.